Listed below are T cell receptor beta chains from one sample, sequenced in a study of blood T cells in healthy people across ages. One entry per CDR3 protein results from TCRdb running MiXCR on the 5' RACE reads. The sample lists approximately 1.5 million distinct CDR3 sequences, approximately 42% occurring once. The sequenced material came from blood. The receptors here all came from a woman aged 18-29 years in good health. Each CDR3 is given with its conserved first and last residue. D genes are given only for firm matches. Not all rows give a size; the values are once, few, many and, for expanded clones, a class.

j_call clone_size d_call v_call cdr3_nt cdr3_aa
TRBJ2-3 NA TRBD1 TRBV24-1 TGTGCCACCAGTGACGGGACAGGGATTCCAGATACGCAGTATTTT CATSDGTGIPDTQYF
TRBJ2-1 few NA TRBV7-9 TGTGCCAGCAGCTATAAATTGGATGAGCAGTTCTTC CASSYKLDEQFF
TRBJ2-5 few NA TRBV12-3/TRBV12-4 TGTGCCAGCGTCCAGGACGGGGAGACCCAGTACTTC CASVQDGETQYF
TRBJ2-3 NA TRBD2 TRBV12-3/TRBV12-4 TGTGCCAGCACCCCCTCAAGCGGGGGGTGGGATACGCAGTATTTT CASTPSSGGWDTQYF
TRBJ2-5 NA TRBD2 TRBV10-3 TGTGCCATCAGGGGCGAGACTAGCGGTTCTCGGTACCAAGAGACCCAGTACTTC CAIRGETSGSRYQETQYF
TRBJ2-3 NA TRBD1 TRBV4-1 TGCGCCAGCAGCCTACAGGGGGCGCATATAGATACGCAGTATTTT CASSLQGAHIDTQYF
TRBJ1-4 few NA TRBV4-3 TGCGCCAGCAGCCAAGATAGCGGGGCCCACCTTAATGAAAAACTGTTTTTT CASSQDSGAHLNEKLFF
TRBJ2-7 few TRBD1 TRBV18 TGTGCCAGCACCCGACAGGGGAACTCCTACGAGCAGTACTTC CASTRQGNSYEQYF
TRBJ2-7 NA NA TRBV6-2/TRBV6-3 TGTGCCAGCAGTTGGCTTGGGACCGCGAGCTCCTACGAGCAGTACTTC CASSWLGTASSYEQYF
TRBJ1-2 few NA TRBV30 TGTGCCTGGAGTGTTGGGTCAGCACCTCCCGCCAGGGATGGCTACACCTTC CAWSVGSAPPARDGYTF
TRBJ2-3 NA TRBD2 TRBV20-1 TGCAGTGCCCCTAGCGGGAGGGCCACAGATACGCAGTATTTT CSAPSGRATDTQYF
TRBJ1-5 NA NA TRBV15 TGTGCCACCAGCTATGGGAAGGGGCAGGGACAGCCCCAGCATTTT CATSYGKGQGQPQHF
TRBJ1-4 NA NA TRBV20-1 TGCAGTGCTAGAGCTTGGGACGGATCCCGACAACTTAATGAAAAACTGTTTTTT CSARAWDGSRQLNEKLFF
TRBJ2-2 NA TRBD2 TRBV4-2 TGTGCCAGCAGCCAAGGGGCCCTGACTAGCGGGAGCGACGCTAACACCGGGGAGCTGTTTTTT CASSQGALTSGSDANTGELFF
TRBJ1-2 NA NA TRBV6-2/TRBV6-3 TGTGCCAGCAGTTACTCGATAGCAGGGGCGAATGGCTACACCTTC CASSYSIAGANGYTF
TRBJ2-7 NA NA TRBV28 TGTGCCAGCTCCACGGCTAGCGATTACAATGAGCAGTACTTC CASSTASDYNEQYF
TRBJ1-5 few TRBD1 TRBV20-1 TGCAGTGCTAGACCAGGGGGCGCACGAGGACCCCAGCATTTT CSARPGGARGPQHF
TRBJ2-7 NA TRBD2 TRBV4-3 TGCGCCAGCAGCCAAGCCCCACTAGCGGGAGGGATCATCTACGGGCAGTACTTC CASSQAPLAGGIIYGQYF
TRBJ2-1 NA TRBD1 TRBV6-5 TGTGCCAGCAGTTCAGCCGGGACAGGGTTTTTTGAGCAGTTCTTC CASSSAGTGFFEQFF
TRBJ2-7 NA NA TRBV6-2/TRBV6-3 TGTGCCAGCAGACTCACCGGTTTCTCCTACAATGAGCAGTACTTC CASRLTGFSYNEQYF
TRBJ1-1 once NA TRBV7-9 TGTGCCAGCAGCCTTCGGGAGTTATTAAACACTGAAGCTTTCTTT CASSLRELLNTEAFF
TRBJ2-7 NA TRBD2 TRBV5-1 TGCGCCAGCAGATCCCTAGCGGGAGCCTACGAGCAGTACTTC CASRSLAGAYEQYF
TRBJ1-1 few TRBD1 TRBV29-1 TGCAGCGTCCGACAGGGAAGGGGCACTGAAGCTTTCTTT CSVRQGRGTEAFF
TRBJ2-7 NA TRBD2 TRBV14 TGTGCCAGCAGCTTCCTAGCGGGAGTCTCCAATGAGCAGTACTTC CASSFLAGVSNEQYF
TRBJ1-5 NA NA TRBV7-9 TGTGCCAGCAGCCCCGACAGTCAGCCCCAGCATTTT CASSPDSQPQHF
TRBJ1-2 NA NA TRBV5-4 TGTGCCAGCAGCTTGGGCAGAATCTTCTATGGCTACACCTTC CASSLGRIFYGYTF
TRBJ1-5 NA TRBD1 TRBV4-3 TGCGCCAGCAGCCAAGAGGGGACAGGGGGATGGCCCCAGCATTTT CASSQEGTGGWPQHF
TRBJ2-1 NA TRBD2 TRBV9 TGTGCCAGCACCGTGACTAGCGGGAGCTACAATGAGCAGTTCTTC CASTVTSGSYNEQFF
TRBJ1-5 NA NA TRBV7-8 TGTGCCAGCAGCTTTAAACGCGCACGAAGCAATCAGCCCCAGCATTTT CASSFKRARSNQPQHF
TRBJ2-1 few NA TRBV7-9 TGTGCCAGCACCGGACTTAAAAATGAGCAGTTCTTC CASTGLKNEQFF
TRBJ2-1 many NA TRBV29-1 TGCAGCGTACTGACGGTCTCCTACAATGAGCAGTTCTTC CSVLTVSYNEQFF
TRBJ1-2 NA NA TRBV6-6 TGTGCCAGCAGCGTGGTGAGGGTTTCAGGCTACACCTTC CASSVVRVSGYTF
TRBJ2-1 few NA TRBV20-1 TGCAGTGCTAGAAAGTCGGGCACCCGCAATGAGCAGTTCTTC CSARKSGTRNEQFF
TRBJ2-5 few TRBD1 TRBV6-6 TGTGCCAGCAGGGAACAGGGGGCAAAGACCCAGTACTTC CASREQGAKTQYF
TRBJ1-6 NA NA TRBV6-1 TGTGCCAGCAGTGACGGAGCAGACTATAATTCACCCCTCCACTTT CASSDGADYNSPLHF
TRBJ2-7 few TRBD1 TRBV9 TGTGCCAGCAGCGGGGACAGAGGCGAGCAGTACTTC CASSGDRGEQYF
TRBJ2-7 NA NA TRBV4-1 TGCGCCAGCAGCCAAGATGCGGGCGAGGGGTACGAGCAGTACTTC CASSQDAGEGYEQYF
TRBJ1-1 NA NA TRBV11-2 TGTGCCAGCCTCCTGGGGGCGAACACTGAAGCTTTCTTT CASLLGANTEAFF
TRBJ2-7 few TRBD2 TRBV10-3 TGTGCCATCAGTGAGAACTCGGGAGGCGATACCTCCTACGAGCAGTACTTC CAISENSGGDTSYEQYF
TRBJ2-1 NA NA TRBV25-1 TGTGCCACCCAGACAGGGGGTGTCACTAGCGGCCAAATAGTGGACAATGAGCAGTTCTTC CATQTGGVTSGQIVDNEQFF
TRBJ2-2 NA NA TRBV7-2 TGTGCCAGCAGCTTACTGGGGCTTGACGGGGAGCTGTTTTTT CASSLLGLDGELFF
TRBJ1-5 few TRBD1 TRBV28 TGTGCCAGCAGTTTGGGGACAGGGTTCCAGCCCCAGCATTTT CASSLGTGFQPQHF
TRBJ2-7 NA NA TRBV7-6 TGTGCCAGCAGCTCCCAGGGCTTCAACGAGCAGTACTTC CASSSQGFNEQYF
TRBJ2-1 NA NA TRBV5-8 TGTGCCAGCAGCTTGTGGGGAACAGGGAGCTCCTACAATGAGCAGTTCTTC CASSLWGTGSSYNEQFF
TRBJ1-4 NA NA TRBV20-1 TGCAGTGCTAGGGAGGGGTTGGATGAAAAACTGTTTTTT CSAREGLDEKLFF
TRBJ2-7 NA TRBD2 TRBV19 TGTGCCAGTAGTATAGGTAGCGGGAGTTCCTACGAGCAGTACTTC CASSIGSGSSYEQYF
TRBJ2-3 NA NA TRBV9 TGTGCCAGCGGGGTATCAGGTTTCACAGATACGCAGTATTTT CASGVSGFTDTQYF
TRBJ2-2 NA NA TRBV27 TGTGCCAGCAAACAGTGGCACGGGAACACCGGGGAGCTGTTTTTT CASKQWHGNTGELFF
TRBJ2-5 few NA TRBV28 TGTGCCAGCAGTTTATACTACAGGCGAGAGACCCAGTACTTC CASSLYYRRETQYF
TRBJ2-1 NA TRBD2 TRBV4-1 TGCGCCAGCAGCCAAGAACAGCGGGGGGGCTACAATGAGCAGTTCTTC CASSQEQRGGYNEQFF
TRBJ1-2 NA NA TRBV4-1 TGCGCCAGCAGCCAAGATGGAGGGGTGGCAGTGGATGGCTACACCTTC CASSQDGGVAVDGYTF
TRBJ1-1 NA TRBD1 TRBV28 TGTGCCAGCAGTTTAAGGGGACAGGGGCCTGAAGCTTTCTTT CASSLRGQGPEAFF
TRBJ2-3 few TRBD2 TRBV7-9 TGTGCCAGCAGCAACGAGGGGACTACTACAGATACGCAGTATTTT CASSNEGTTTDTQYF
TRBJ2-1 NA TRBD1 TRBV4-3 TGCGCCAGCAGCCAAGAGACCGCTGGGACAGACTACAATGAGCAGTTCTTC CASSQETAGTDYNEQFF
TRBJ1-2 few NA TRBV3-1 TGTGCCAGCAGCCAAGGTGACCTTTCCTACACCTTC CASSQGDLSYTF
TRBJ2-1 few TRBD2 TRBV14 TGTGCCAGCAGCCAACTGGGAGGGTATGAGCAGTTCTTC CASSQLGGYEQFF
TRBJ1-1 few TRBD1 TRBV4-3 TGCGCCAGCAGCCTGGGGACAGTCACTGAAGCTTTCTTT CASSLGTVTEAFF